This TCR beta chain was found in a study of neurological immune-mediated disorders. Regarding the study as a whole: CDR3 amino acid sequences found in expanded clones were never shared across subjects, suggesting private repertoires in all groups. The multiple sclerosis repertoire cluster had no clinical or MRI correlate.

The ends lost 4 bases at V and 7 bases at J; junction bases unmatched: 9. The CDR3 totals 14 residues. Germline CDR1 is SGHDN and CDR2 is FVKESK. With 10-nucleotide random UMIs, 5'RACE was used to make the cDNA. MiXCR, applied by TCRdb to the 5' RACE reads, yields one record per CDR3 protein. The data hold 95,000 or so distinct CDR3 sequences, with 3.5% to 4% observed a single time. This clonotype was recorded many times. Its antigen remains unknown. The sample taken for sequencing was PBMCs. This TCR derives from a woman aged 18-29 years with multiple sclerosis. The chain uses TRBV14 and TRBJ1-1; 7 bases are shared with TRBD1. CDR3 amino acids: CASSRGQLGGEAFF. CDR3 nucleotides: TGTGCCAGCAGCCGGGGACAGTTGGGAGGTGAAGCTTTCTTT.